This T cell receptor beta chain was recovered during a study of CD8 T cells in Susac syndrome. Per germline, CDR1 DFQATT and CDR2 SNEGSKA (reference sequence). Trimming removed 5 bases from V and 2 bases from J; junction bases left unmatched: 6. CDR3 length equals 13 residues. Sequencing of TCR beta was performed on blood CD8+ T cells and on blood CD4+ T cells. TEMRA cells were enriched by FACS, and CD4+ and CD8+ T cells were negatively isolated. Random hexamers were used to reverse transcribe the RNA input (roughly 0.5 to 1 ug). Amplification of TCR beta CDR3 by immunoSEQ multiplex PCR spanned 54 Vbeta and 13 Jbeta. TCRdb re-derived calls from the immunoSEQ multiplex PCR reads in MiXCR, one entry per CDR3 protein. This table has more than 150,000 distinct CDR3 sequences, just under 97% appearing once.

This TCR was sampled from a human donor with multiple sclerosis. The V gene is TRBV20-1, the J gene TRBJ2-7; 7 bases are shared with TRBD1. The sequencing sample was made of CD8+ T cells from PBMCs. The chain's CDR3 is CSARRQGTYEQYV. The CDR3 DNA reads TGCAGTGCTCGGAGACAGGGAACCTACGAGCAGTACGTC.